This is a list of T cell receptor beta chains from one sample in a study of CD8+ T cells in alopecia areata. Assay: immunoSEQ multiplex PCR; the TCRdb copy retains only in-frame clones and omits some. Of around 86,000 clones detected, more than 65% appear once; the ten largest clones hold around 16%. Sample: CD8+ T cells sorted from blood, taken at approximately week 42, from a patient treated with tofacitinib. Receptor source: a human donor with alopecia areata. The conserved cysteine and the conserved F or W are not part of the CDR3 here. Each record gives: J gene, clone size, V gene, CDR3 protein. Clone size is not always given. Where it is, it says once, few, many or a class for expanded clones.

TRBJ1-1 | . | TRBV19 | ASSIRGATEAF
TRBJ1-5 | . | TRBV5-6 | ASSFQGGNNQPQH
TRBJ2-7 | . | TRBV4-3 | ASSPGTEVSYEQY
TRBJ1-5 | . | TRBV27 | ASRDRDGQPQH
TRBJ1-5 | few | TRBV29-1 | SVWGWDPYSNQPQH
TRBJ2-7 | once | TRBV18 | ASSRTGDGEQY
TRBJ2-1 | . | TRBV29-1 | SVEGRQGNDNEQF
TRBJ2-4 | . | TRBV5-1 | ASSSPVGDLAKNIQY
TRBJ2-1 | . | TRBV27 | ASSSPGMNEQF
. | . | TRBV29-1 | SVEDRQGATYEQY
TRBJ2-7 | few | TRBV14 | ASSQGGYPYEQY
TRBJ2-6 | . | TRBV6-5 | ASKAGRSGANVLT
TRBJ1-4 | . | TRBV7-9 | ASSQTPEGEKLF